This T cell receptor beta chain was obtained from a study of T cell responses to AZD1222 COVID-19 vaccine. Broader study findings: Only six or seven AZD1222 recipients tested seropositive at baseline. Following two doses of AZD1222, Spike-specific TCR breadth and depth rose.

The CDR3 is 13 residues long. Trimming removed 1 base at V and 4 bases at J, with 7 bases between. CDR1 SGHVS and CDR2 FQNEAQ come from the germline V gene. About this clone itself: The antigen remains undetermined.

Measured with immunoSEQ multiplex PCR; TCRdb has only the in-frame clones, and not every one. This sample yields roughly 100,000 clones, of which roughly 87% are seen a single time; around 5% belongs to the top ten. The sequenced sample was peripheral blood, obtained on day 0 of AZD1222 vaccination. The TCR sequence derives from an adult in good health. The V and J genes are TRBV7-8 and TRBJ1-2; D is uncertain. CDR3: CASSLVVSYGYTF. CDR3 DNA sequence: TGTGCCAGCAGCTTAGTGGTGAGCTATGGCTACACCTTC.